This TCR beta chain was obtained from a study of blood T cell repertoires in COVID-19. Overall study context: Sites in the United States, Italy and Spain provided acute and convalescent COVID-19 samples. Nucleic acid was either cDNA or gDNA, and it came from T cells, B-cell-depleted T cells, or PBMCs.

The CDR3 has 14 amino acids. CDR1 is MNHEY and CDR2 is SVGAGI in the germline V gene. The junction had 8 bases not matched to a gene; V was cut back by 5 bases and J by 5 bases. Profiling relied on immunoSEQ multiplex PCR, and the TCRdb table lists in-frame clones only, not all of them. Of about 260,000 clones in the sample, 88% were seen once. This clone has a single count. The sequenced sample consisted of peripheral blood. This chain links TRBV6-5 with TRBJ1-2; 7 bases are shared with TRBD1. The TCR was taken from a man aged 60 to 69 who had recovered from COVID-19. CDR3 sequence: CASSTTGVLYGYTF. DNA for the CDR3: TGTGCCAGCAGTACCACAGGGGTCCTATATGGCTACACCTTC.